These 10 T cell receptor beta chains were sequenced from one sample in a study of technical replicates of blood from a few donors (dated by TCRdb to about 2017). Library construction relied on the immunoSEQ multiplex PCR assay. This immuneACCESS table, as held by TCRdb, lists in-frame sequences with V and J called but not all clones. Of the missing ones, under half trace to an unresolved V gene in checked studies; the others have no known cause. The table for this sample lists about 50,000 clones; 95% to 97% of them were counted only once. The top ten hold under 0.45% of the sample. The sample consisted of T cells isolated from PBMCs. These receptors came from a human donor in good health.

J is TRBJ2-7 and V is TRBV11-2; the D gene is possibly TRBD1 (6 bases). Looked up from germline, CDR1 is SGHAT and CDR2 is FQNNGV. The V end lost 4 bases, the J end lost 12 bases, and 22 bases lay between the germline ends. The CDR3 sequence is 14 residues long. The CDR3 DNA sequence: TGTGCCAGCAGCTCTATAGCCGGCAGGGGAATTTCGTACTTC. The encoded protein is CASSSIAGRGISYF.

The V gene is TRBV19, the J gene TRBJ2-7, with 10 bases fitting TRBD2. This CDR3 spans 14 amino acids. After removal of 5 bases from V and 6 bases from J, the junction contained 7 bases not matched to a gene. Germline V gene data show CDR1 as LNHDA and CDR2 as SQIVND (reference sequence). The CDR3 DNA reads as TGTGCCAGTAGTTCTAAGCGGGAGGGCCTCGAGCAGTACTTC. Amino acids: CASSSKREGLEQYF.

The chain employs TRBV11-3 and TRBJ2-3; TRBD2 aligns across 7 bases. The CDR3 runs 13 residues. With V trimmed by 6 bases and J by 6 bases, 6 bases remained unmatched. Germline loops: CDR1 SGHNT, CDR2 YENEEA. This CDR3 is CASSLSGEDTQYF. CDR3 coding DNA: TGTGCCAGCAGTCTGAGCGGGGAGGATACGCAGTATTTT.

The chain links TRBV7-2 to TRBJ1-2; 8 bases match TRBD1. The junction had 1 base not matched to a gene; V was cut back by 5 bases and J by 5 bases. The CDR3 is 12 amino acids. Germline CDR1 reads SGHTA; CDR2 reads FQGNSA. The CDR3 protein is CASSRQGYGYTF. The CDR3 nucleotides are TGTGCCAGCAGCAGACAGGGGTATGGCTACACCTTC. Supplemented by reference TRBV7-2 and TRBJ1-2, the full variable domain reads GAGVSQSPSNKVTEKGKDVELRCDPISGHTALYWYRQSLGQGLEFLIYFQGNSAPDKSGLPSDRFSAERTGGSVSTLTIQRTQQEDSAVYLCASSRQGYGYTFGSGTRLTVV.

The chain recombines TRBV25-1 with TRBJ2-5; D might be TRBD1 (6 bases). The better agreement between TRBJ2-7 and the DNA end casts doubt on the J call. CDR1 is MGHDK, CDR2 SYGVNS, per germline. This CDR3 has 12 residues. The CDR3 loop is CATRQDAYEQYF. The CDR3, as DNA: TGTGCCACGAGACAGGACGCCTACGAGCAGTACTTC.

The chain couples TRBV19 to TRBJ1-5; no reliable D call. V gave up 4 bases and J gave up 4 bases, with 11 bases separating them. The CDR3 sequence is 14 residues long. Germline CDR1 and CDR2: LNHDA and SQIVND (reference sequence). This CDR3 is CASSTTVVNQPQHF. The CDR3 DNA is TGTGCCAGTAGTACCACAGTGGTAAATCAGCCCCAGCATTTT.

The rearrangement uses TRBV2 and TRBJ2-7, with a possible D match to TRBD1 (5 bases). The V end lost 6 bases, the J end lost 1 base, and 10 bases lay between the germline ends. Germline CDR1 reads SNHLY; CDR2 reads FYNNEI. The length of the CDR3 is 13 residues. The CDR3 region is CASRPGFSYEQYF. CDR3 coding DNA: TGTGCCAGCAGACCAGGGTTTTCCTACGAGCAGTACTTC. The variable domain in full, completed from reference TRBV2 and TRBJ2-7, reads EPEVTQTPSHQVTQMGQEVILRCVPISNHLYFYWYRQILGQKVEFLVSFYNNEISEKSEIFDDQFSVERPDGSNFTLKIRSTKLEDSAMYFCASRPGFSYEQYFGPGTRLTVT.

This clone was counted a single time. The rearrangement joins TRBV30 to TRBJ2-5; D call uncertain. Trimming removed 2 bases from V and 0 bases from J, with 7 bases in between. Germline V gives CDR1 GTSNPN, CDR2 SVGIG (reference sequence). This CDR3 comprises 13 residues. For the CDR3, the DNA is TGTGCCTGGAGTCTCCGGGACCAAGAGACCCAGTACTTC. Residues: CAWSLRDQETQYF.

The genes are TRBV5-4 and TRBJ2-1; D is perhaps TRBD2 (5 bases). CDR1 is SGHNT and CDR2 is YYREEE in the germline V gene (reference sequence). V shed 2 bases and J shed 4 bases, with 16 bases lying between them. The CDR3 runs 16 residues. The CDR3 nucleotides read TGTGCCAGCAGCTTCCTAGCCTCAATCGCTTACAATGAGCAGTTCTTC. Protein product: CASSFLASIAYNEQFF.

The genes are TRBV30 and TRBJ1-1; 8 bases map to TRBD1. The CDR3 covers 13 residues. Germline V gene data show CDR1 as GTSNPN and CDR2 as SVGIG (reference sequence). V gave up 5 bases and J gave up 3 bases; unmatched junction bases: 5. The CDR3 loop is CAWGMDRDTEAFF. Written as DNA, the CDR3 is TGTGCCTGGGGAATGGACAGGGACACTGAAGCTTTCTTT.